A single sample gave rise to the 3 T cell receptor beta chains below, sequenced in a study of blood T cell repertoires in COVID-19. This table comes from immunoSEQ multiplex PCR, and its TCRdb copy is limited to in-frame clones, with some not included. The sample records about 370,000 clones, 89% being singletons. The sequenced sample consisted of peripheral blood. These receptor sequences come from a woman in her 30s with COVID-19, enrolled during active disease.

The rearrangement links TRBV6-2 or TRBV6-3 to TRBJ2-3, with D maybe TRBD2 (6 bases). Trimming shortened V by 2 bases and J by 4 bases, and 10 bases separated the two germline ends. The germline V gene has CDR1 MNHEY and CDR2 SVGEGT. The CDR3 loop spans 14 amino acids. The CDR3 coding sequence is TGTGCCAGCAGTTACGAGTGGGGGGCAGATACGCAGTATTTT. This sequence encodes CASSYEWGADTQYF.

V gene TRBV9 combines with J gene TRBJ2-2, with a tentative D call TRBD2 (5 bases). This CDR3 is 14 amino acids long. Germline CDR1 and CDR2: SGDLS and YYNGEE. Trimming stripped 4 bases from V and 7 bases from J, with 14 bases between. CDR3 in DNA: TGTGCCAGCAGCTCCCCAGTGGGAGACGGGGAGCTGTTTTTT. Encoded protein: CASSSPVGDGELFF.

CDR3 DNA sequence: TGTGCCAGTAGTATGGAACTAGCGGGAGGAGTGGATACGCAGTATTTT. Its protein is CASSMELAGGVDTQYF. The chain couples TRBV19 to TRBJ2-3, with 12 bases matching TRBD2. The V segment lost 3 bases and the J segment 6 bases; nucleotides outside the gene matches: 7. Germline assignment: CDR1 LNHDA and CDR2 SQIVND (reference sequence). CDR3 size: 16 residues. Complete variable domain (other parts from reference TRBV19 and TRBJ2-3): DGGITQSPKYLFRKEGQNVTLSCEQNLNHDAMYWYRQDPGQGLRLIYYSQIVNDFQKGDIAEGYSVSREKKESFPLTVTSAQKNPTAFYLCASSMELAGGVDTQYFGPGTRLTVL.